These T cell receptor beta chains were read from a single sample in a study of shared clonotypes between healthy human individuals. Measured with immunoSEQ multiplex PCR; TCRdb has only the in-frame clones, and not every one. The sample lists some 1,100,000 clones, about 84% occurring once. The sequencing sample was made of memory CD4+ T cells from PBMCs. Receptors originate from a man in his late teens or twenties in good health. Some clones in this sample may be carry-over from other donors' samples. The CDR3 runs from the conserved cysteine through the conserved F or W. The order of the fields is V gene, D gene, CDR3 length, J gene, CDR3 DNA, CDR3 protein. The D gene is left open where the match is weak.

TRBV30	.	14	TRBJ2-3	TGTGCCTGGAGTAAAGACAGGAACACAGATACGCAGTATTTT	CAWSKDRNTDTQYF
TRBV5-8	.	16	TRBJ1-1	TGTGCCAGCAGCTTGACCCTAGCGGGGCCAAACACTGAAGCTTTCTTT	CASSLTLAGPNTEAFF
TRBV5-1	TRBD2	17	TRBJ2-1	TGCGCCAGCAGCTTGGTGTCTAGCGGGAGTCCCCCCAGTGAGCAGTTCTTC	CASSLVSSGSPPSEQFF
TRBV28	.	14	TRBJ1-4	TGTGCCAGCAGTTTCGGGGGCCGGAATGAAAAACTGTTTTTT	CASSFGGRNEKLFF
TRBV18	TRBD1	15	TRBJ1-2	TGTGCCAGCTCACCACCGGGACAGGGGGTACATGGCTACACCTTC	CASSPPGQGVHGYTF
TRBV14	.	17	TRBJ2-2	TGTGCCAGCAGCCAAGCCCTGGCTGGAACGGTTACCGGGGAGCTGTTTTTT	CASSQALAGTVTGELFF
TRBV30	.	13	TRBJ1-2	TGTGCCTGGGCAGCTATAGGCGGTGGGGGCTACACCTTC	CAWAAIGGGGYTF
TRBV7-2	.	14	TRBJ2-1	TGTGCCAGCAGCTTTGGTACAGGGTACAATGAGCAGTTCTTC	CASSFGTGYNEQFF
TRBV10-1	TRBD2	17	TRBJ2-1	TGCGCCAGCAGCGACCCTCGGGCTAGCGGGGGCGGCGATGAGCAGTTCTTC	CASSDPRASGGGDEQFF
TRBV4-2	TRBD2	19	TRBJ2-6	TGTGCCAGCAGCCCTCGGACTAGCGGGGGATCATCTGGGGCCAACGTCCTGACTTTC	CASSPRTSGGSSGANVLTF
TRBV7-9	TRBD1	15	TRBJ1-4	TGTGCCAGCAGCTTATTTCGACAGGGGAATGAAAAACTGTTTTTT	CASSLFRQGNEKLFF